These 12 T cell receptor beta chains originate from one sample sequenced in a study of OX40 agonist ivuxolimab in advanced cancers. Profiling relied on immunoSEQ multiplex PCR, and the TCRdb table lists in-frame clones only, not all of them. This table has about 46,000 clones, 70% to 90% appearing once. Here the sequenced sample was CD4+ or CD8+ T cells sorted from blood, taken in a trial of the OX40 agonist ivuxolimab. These receptor sequences come from an adult with an advanced solid tumor such as melanoma, head and neck, liver or kidney cancer.

The chain joins TRBV6-6 to TRBJ2-3; possibly TRBD1 or TRBD2 for D (5 bases each). V was trimmed by 6 bases and J by 2 bases, leaving 9 bases between them. The CDR3 is 13 residues long. In germline, CDR1 is MNHNY, CDR2 SVGAGI (reference sequence). CDR3 coding DNA: TGTGCCAGCAGGAGAGGGGTCACAGATACGCAGTATTTT. Translated: CASRRGVTDTQYF.

The chain has TRBV7-3 and TRBJ2-1; D assignment may be TRBD1 or TRBD2 (6 bases each). The length of the CDR3 is 16 residues. Trimming pared 2 bases from V and 3 bases from J, leaving 14 bases between. Per germline, CDR1 SGHTA and CDR2 FQGTGA. DNA of the CDR3: TGTGCCAGCAGCTTAGGTCGGGGGCTTAGCTACAATGAGCAGTTCTTC. This sequence encodes CASSLGRGLSYNEQFF.

The V gene is TRBV18, the J gene TRBJ1-3; 9 positions agree with TRBD1. From germline, CDR1 is KGHSH and CDR2 LQKENI. Unmatched junction bases numbered 4, after V lost 4 bases and J lost 0 bases. This CDR3 contains 16 residues. CDR3 DNA sequence: TGTGCCAGCTCACGGGACAGGGATCCCTCTGGAAACACCATATATTTT. This codes for CASSRDRDPSGNTIYF.

The gene calls are TRBV11-2 and TRBJ2-7, with D perhaps matching TRBD1 (5 bases). Germline V gene sequence: CDR1 SGHAT, CDR2 FQNNGV. The CDR3 runs to 14 residues. V was shortened by 4 bases and J by 5 bases, with 15 bases between the two germline ends. The CDR3 protein is CASSYSRVLDEQYF. In DNA form, the CDR3 reads TGTGCCAGCAGCTATTCCAGGGTTCTCGACGAGCAGTACTTC.

The chain carries TRBV30 and TRBJ2-5; D possibly matches TRBD1 or TRBD2 (6 bases each). V lost 3 bases and J 5 bases, leaving 13 bases between the germline ends. The germline V gene has CDR1 GTSNPN and CDR2 SVGIG (reference sequence). There are 13 residues in the CDR3. CDR3 sequence reads: CAWRRDNWETQYF. As DNA, the CDR3 is TGTGCCTGGAGGCGGGACAATTGGGAGACCCAGTACTTC. The full variable domain, in which reference TRBV30 and TRBJ2-5 provide the parts outside the CDR3, is SQTIHQWPATLVQPVGSPLSLECTVEGTSNPNLYWYRQAAGRGLQLLFYSVGIGQISSEVPQNLSASRPQDRQFILSSKKLLLSDSGFYLCAWRRDNWETQYFGPGTRLLVL.

The rearrangement joins TRBV28 to TRBJ1-4, with TRBD1 matching over 7 bases. Losses at the gene ends were 11 bases for V and 7 bases for J; bases not matched to a gene: 10. Germline values: CDR1 MDHEN, CDR2 SYDVKM. The CDR3 totals 13 residues. CDR3 residues: CASQGGRIEKLFF. CDR3 nucleotide sequence: TGTGCCTCGCAGGGGGGGCGGATTGAAAAACTGTTTTTT.

The rearrangement links TRBV5-4 to TRBJ1-1; D might be TRBD1 (6 bases). The CDR3 covers 17 residues. Trimming shortened V by 3 bases and J by 3 bases, and 21 bases separated the two germline ends. Germline V gene data show CDR1 as SGHNT and CDR2 as YYREEE (reference sequence). CDR3: CASSSESHRASYTEAFF. CDR3 nucleotides: TGTGCCAGCAGCTCGGAGTCTCACAGGGCGTCGTACACTGAAGCTTTCTTT.

Only one count was recorded for this clone. V usage is TRBV5-1 and J usage is TRBJ2-3; TRBD1 matches 7 bases. Germline values: CDR1 SGHRS, CDR2 YFSETQ. The CDR3 covers 14 residues. Trimming took 1 base from V and 6 from J; bases not matched to a gene: 5. The DNA for the CDR3 is TGCGCCAGCAGCTTGACAGGGGCCGGGGATACGCAGTATTTT. The encoded protein is CASSLTGAGDTQYF.

J is TRBJ2-1 and V is TRBV7-2, with D unresolved. V was pared by 5 bases and J by 14 bases, with 19 bases between. Germline V lookup: CDR1 SGHTA, CDR2 FQGNSA. The CDR3 contains 13 residues. This chain's CDR3 is CASSPSPGLVEFF. Written as DNA, the CDR3 is TGTGCCAGCAGCCCTTCCCCCGGGCTGGTCGAGTTCTTC.

The V call is TRBV29-1, the J call TRBJ2-7; D is perhaps TRBD2 (6 bases). Trimming removed 7 bases at V and 2 bases at J, with 15 bases between. Germline CDR1 is SQVTM and CDR2 is ANQGSEA. The CDR3 contains 13 residues. CDR3 sequence (DNA): TGCAGCGCCGTGGGTGCGGGGCCCTACGAGCAGTACTTC. Translating gives CSAVGAGPYEQYF.

The V gene is TRBV7-3, the J gene TRBJ2-7, with D possibly TRBD2 on 5 matching bases. Trimming cost V 0 bases and J 4 bases, with 7 bases left between them. CDR1 and CDR2 from the germline V gene are SGHTA and FQGTGA. The CDR3 extends over 13 amino acids. The CDR3 spells CASSLTRGYEQYF. The CDR3 DNA is TGTGCCAGCAGCTTAACACGGGGTTACGAGCAGTACTTC.

V and J are TRBV10-3 and TRBJ2-5; possibly TRBD2 for D (7 bases). This CDR3 contains 14 residues. Germline CDR1 and CDR2: ENHRY and SYGVKD. Deletions cut 6 bases from V and 2 bases from J, with 13 bases between. For the CDR3, the DNA is TGTGCCATCAGCCGGCGGGGGCTTCAAGAGACCCAGTACTTC. Amino acid sequence: CAISRRGLQETQYF.